This TCR beta chain was captured in a study of blood T cell repertoires in COVID-19. The data were produced by immunoSEQ multiplex PCR, yet TCRdb's version contains in-frame clones alone and is incomplete. The data show a few hundred thousand clones, around 81% seen once. The sample consisted of PBMCs or T cells enriched from blood (not recorded which). This clonotype was obtained from a man aged 45 to 65 who had recovered from COVID-19.

The CDR3 is CASKGHGNQPQHF. The CDR3 nucleotides read TGTGCCAGCAAGGGACATGGCAATCAGCCCCAGCATTTT. This sequence joins TRBV2 and TRBJ1-5; D might be TRBD1 (6 bases). The CDR3 runs 13 residues. Germline V gene data show CDR1 as SNHLY and CDR2 as FYNNEI. Trimming pared 7 bases from V and 2 bases from J, leaving 9 bases between.